One sample yielded the 13 T cell receptor beta chains listed below, sequenced in a study of monozygotic twins with inflammatory bowel disease. Following a re-call of the 5' RACE reads, TCRdb has one entry per CDR3 protein and lacks DNA. The sample's table shows over 200,000 distinct CDR3 sequences. The sample consisted of blood. The origin of the receptors is a human donor with ulcerative colitis or Crohn's disease, or a healthy co-twin of an affected twin (not recorded which).

This chain joins TRBV7-2 and TRBJ2-1; TCRdb's D gene call, TRBD2, goes unchecked for lack of DNA. The CDR3 length is 14 residues. Germline V CDR1 and CDR2: SGHTA, FQGNSA. CDR3 in amino acids: CASSQAGGRDEQFF.

The chain recombines TRBV5-1 with TRBJ2-1. In germline, CDR1 is SGHRS, CDR2 YFSETQ. This CDR3 is built from 15 residues. The CDR3: CASSLASSSYNEQFF. The full variable domain, in which reference TRBV5-1 and TRBJ2-1 provide the parts outside the CDR3, is KAGVTQTPRYLIKTRGQQVTLSCSPISGHRSVSWYQQTPGQGLQFLFEYFSETQRNKGNFPGRFSGRQFSNSRSEMNVSTLELGDSALYLCASSLASSSYNEQFFGPGTRLTVL.

The genes are TRBV20-1 and TRBJ2-7; TCRdb gives TRBD2 as the D gene, but with no DNA this cannot be confirmed. Germline V gene data show CDR1 as DFQATT and CDR2 as SNEGSKA (reference sequence). The CDR3 contains 15 residues. The CDR3 is CSARTSGALAYEQYF.

The chain uses TRBV3-1 and TRBJ2-7; there is no DNA to check the TCRdb D call of TRBD1. The CDR3 extends over 16 amino acids. Germline CDR1 reads LGHDT; CDR2 reads YNNKEL (reference sequence). The CDR3 loop reads CASSQKPGQGFHEQYF.

The chain uses TRBV27 and TRBJ2-1; the D call from TCRdb, TRBD2, cannot be confirmed without DNA. This CDR3 comprises 15 residues. Germline V lookup: CDR1 MNHEY, CDR2 SMNVEV (reference sequence). The CDR3 loop is CASSLSGGVYNEQFF.

The chain employs TRBV5-1 and TRBJ1-1. Per germline, CDR1 SGHRS and CDR2 YFSETQ. The CDR3 totals 16 residues. CDR3: CASSLSGVLLNTEAFF.

The chain couples TRBV2 to TRBJ2-5; TCRdb designates TRBD1, a call that cannot be tested without DNA. The CDR3 sequence is 11 residues long. Germline-derived CDR1 and CDR2 are SNHLY and FYNNEI. The CDR3 is CASKDRETQYF.

The V call is TRBV20-1, the J call TRBJ1-1. CDR3 size: 14 residues. Germline CDR1 DFQATT, CDR2 SNEGSKA (reference sequence). The CDR3 sequence is CSARDPRVGTEAFF.

This sequence joins TRBV29-1 and TRBJ1-1; TCRdb's D gene call, TRBD1, goes unchecked for lack of DNA. The CDR3 covers 12 residues. CDR1 SQVTM and CDR2 ANQGSEA come from the germline V gene. This chain's CDR3 is CSGGQGNTEAFF.

The J gene is TRBJ2-5, the V gene TRBV14; TCRdb returns TRBD1, unconfirmable since there is no DNA. Germline CDR1 is SGHDN and CDR2 is FVKESK. This CDR3 is 16 amino acids long. The CDR3: CASSQGHGTAQETQYF.

V usage is TRBV2 and J usage is TRBJ2-5; checking the TCRdb D call of TRBD2 is not possible without DNA. Germline V gene lookup returns CDR1 SNHLY and CDR2 FYNNEI. This CDR3 contains 16 residues. The CDR3 sequence: CASSEGLAGREETQYF.

V is TRBV20-1 and J is TRBJ2-7; the D call from TCRdb, TRBD1, cannot be confirmed without DNA. The CDR3 is 13 residues long. From germline, CDR1 is DFQATT and CDR2 SNEGSKA (reference sequence). CDR3 amino acids: CRGSQGDSYEQYF.

This chain links TRBV5-1 with TRBJ1-1; TCRdb's D gene call, TRBD1, goes unchecked for lack of DNA. Germline values: CDR1 SGHRS, CDR2 YFSETQ. This CDR3 has 14 residues. The chain's CDR3 is CASSKNDRGTEAFF.